This T cell receptor beta chain was observed in a study of OX40 agonist ivuxolimab in advanced cancers. Study-level information: The dose-escalation group included hepatocellular carcinoma, melanoma, renal cell carcinoma and head and neck cancer. A partial response was reached by three patients: one with hepatocellular carcinoma and two with cutaneous melanoma. The study, taken as a whole, reports: Low levels of normalized T-cell clonal expansion also appeared in some nonresponders.

Generated by immunoSEQ multiplex PCR, the TCRdb table keeps only in-frame clones and is missing some. The data contain 95,000 to 150,000 clones, about 93% of them singletons. Germline V lookup: CDR1 MNHEY, CDR2 SMNVEV (reference sequence). Trimming removed 2 bases from V and 13 bases from J, with 12 bases in between. CDR3 length: 13 amino acids. Blood draws occurred at baseline, cycle 4 day 1, and cycle 7 day 1. As concerns this clone: The antigen remains undetermined.

The V gene is TRBV27, the J gene TRBJ2-6; D remains ambiguous. This TCR derives from an adult with an advanced solid tumor such as melanoma, head and neck, liver or kidney cancer. This specimen consisted of CD4+ or CD8+ T cells sorted from blood, obtained in a trial of the OX40 agonist ivuxolimab. The CDR3 bases are TGTGCCAGCAGTTTACGTACGTTGGGGGTCCTGACTTTC. It is translated as CASSLRTLGVLTF.